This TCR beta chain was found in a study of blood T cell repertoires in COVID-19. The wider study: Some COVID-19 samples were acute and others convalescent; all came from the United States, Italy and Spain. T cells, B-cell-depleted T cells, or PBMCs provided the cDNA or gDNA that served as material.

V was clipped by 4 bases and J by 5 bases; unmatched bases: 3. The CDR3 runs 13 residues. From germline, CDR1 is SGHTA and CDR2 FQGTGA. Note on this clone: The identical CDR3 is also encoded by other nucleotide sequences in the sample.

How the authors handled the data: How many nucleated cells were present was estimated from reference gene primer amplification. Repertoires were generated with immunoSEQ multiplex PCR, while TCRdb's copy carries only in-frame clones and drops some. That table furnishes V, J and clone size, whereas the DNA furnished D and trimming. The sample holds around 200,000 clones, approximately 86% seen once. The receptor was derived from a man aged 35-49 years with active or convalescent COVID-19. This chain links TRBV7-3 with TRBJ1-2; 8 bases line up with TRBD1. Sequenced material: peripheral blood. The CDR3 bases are TGTGCCAGCAGCTCAGGACAGGGTTATGGCTACACCTTC. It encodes CASSSGQGYGYTF.